The next 20 T cell receptor beta chains were all read from a single sample in a study of blood T cell repertoires in COVID-19. Only in-frame clones appear in the TCRdb table, and some are missing; sequencing was by immunoSEQ multiplex PCR. Among around 140,000 clones, roughly 79% were seen once, and the ten largest hold about 8.4%. The sample taken for sequencing was peripheral blood. The receptor source for this set is a woman aged 55-69 years with active or convalescent COVID-19.

V gene TRBV6-2 or TRBV6-3 combines with J gene TRBJ1-1, with no clear D. Between the trimmed V and J ends, which lost 6 bases and 4 bases, there was a span of 12 bases. This CDR3 has 13 amino acids. Germline loops: CDR1 MNHEY, CDR2 SVGEGT. CDR3 sequence (DNA): TGTGCCAGCAGCCAAGGACTCGGCACTGAAGCTTTCTTT. This gives the protein CASSQGLGTEAFF.

CDR3 residues: CASSSGHLSPLHF. The CDR3 nucleotides read TGTGCCAGCAGTTCTGGACACCTCTCACCCCTCCACTTT. V and J are TRBV6-5 and TRBJ1-6; a possible D gene is TRBD1 (5 bases). With 4 bases removed from V and 10 bases from J, the gap between germline ends came to 11 bases. This CDR3 is built from 13 residues. CDR1 is MNHEY, CDR2 SVGAGI, per germline.

This clone was seen more than once but under ten times. The chain joins TRBV5-1 to TRBJ1-1; possibly TRBD1 for D (6 bases). The length of the CDR3 is 15 residues. Germline CDR1 SGHRS, CDR2 YFSETQ. V dropped 7 bases and J dropped 1 base, with 17 bases sitting between them. The DNA of the CDR3 is TGCGCCAGCGGCCATCCCGGGACACCGAACACTGAAGCTTTCTTT. It yields the protein CASGHPGTPNTEAFF.

The genes are TRBV7-8 and TRBJ1-2, with a possible D match to TRBD1 (5 bases). This CDR3 contains 15 residues. The germline gives CDR1 SGHVS, CDR2 FQNEAQ. The V end was cut by 5 bases, the J end by 3 bases, with 16 bases between. The DNA for the CDR3 is TGTGCCAGCAGCCCCGGACTAGGGGTGGACTATGGCTACACCTTC. It is translated as CASSPGLGVDYGYTF.

The rearrangement uses TRBV2 and TRBJ1-4; a possible D gene is TRBD1 (5 bases). V lost 10 bases and J 5 bases, leaving 17 bases between the germline ends. This CDR3 is built from 14 residues. Germline CDR1 and CDR2: SNHLY and FYNNEI. The CDR3 reads CATRDRLQNEKLFF. In DNA, the CDR3 is TGTGCCACACGCGACAGATTACAGAATGAAAAACTGTTTTTT.

This clone was detected a few times. The V and J genes are TRBV3-1 (or the pseudogene TRBV3-2) and TRBJ1-1; the match to TRBD1 covers 7 bases. CDR1 LGHDT and CDR2 YNNKEL come from the germline V gene (reference sequence). The CDR3 loop spans 16 amino acids. The J segment lost 2 bases and the V segment lost 4 bases, leaving 10 bases of the junction unmatched. The DNA for the CDR3 is TGTGCCAGCAGCCGAAACAGGGGTGTTCTTAACACTGAAGCTTTCTTT. Amino acids: CASSRNRGVLNTEAFF.

The J gene is TRBJ1-2, the V gene TRBV28; D is ambiguous. CDR1 is MDHEN, CDR2 SYDVKM, per germline. The CDR3 loop spans 11 amino acids. Trimming stripped 4 bases from V and 4 bases from J, with 4 bases between. The CDR3, as DNA: TGTGCCAGCAGTTACAGCTATGGCTACACCTTC. Residues: CASSYSYGYTF.

This rearrangement joins TRBV19 to TRBJ1-5; D possibly corresponds to TRBD1 (5 bases). This CDR3 region has 15 residues. Germline V gene lookup returns CDR1 LNHDA and CDR2 SQIVND (reference sequence). V was shortened by 2 bases and J by 0 bases, with 8 bases between the two germline ends. The CDR3 protein is CASSIRGDSNQPQHF. CDR3 DNA: TGTGCCAGTAGTATACGGGGGGATAGCAATCAGCCCCAGCATTTT.

The chain employs TRBV3-1 (or the pseudogene TRBV3-2) and TRBJ1-2, with D unresolved. CDR1 is LGHDT, CDR2 YNNKEL, per germline (reference sequence). Trimming took 0 bases from V and 7 from J, leaving 18 bases between them. The length of the CDR3 is 16 residues. The CDR3 bases are TGTGCCAGCAGCCAAGATAACTATGACGGGTTGGGTGGCTACACCTTC. As protein: CASSQDNYDGLGGYTF.

The genes are TRBV5-4 and TRBJ2-1; possible D gene TRBD1, 7 bases. Germline CDR1 reads SGHNT; CDR2 reads YYREEE (reference sequence). Trimming removed 5 bases from V and 1 base from J, with 16 bases in between. The CDR3 extends over 16 amino acids. The CDR3 loop is CASSLTRGTSYNEQFF. The CDR3 nucleotides read TGTGCCAGCAGTCTAACCAGGGGGACTTCCTACAATGAGCAGTTCTTC.

V and J are TRBV15 and TRBJ2-7; 9 nucleotides align to TRBD2. The junction had 6 bases not matched to a gene; V was cut back by 1 base and J by 5 bases. This CDR3 has 15 residues. Germline V gene sequence: CDR1 LNHNV, CDR2 YYDKDF (reference sequence). The CDR3 loop reads CATSRGEREVDEQYF. The CDR3 nucleotides read TGTGCCACCAGCAGAGGGGAGCGGGAGGTTGACGAGCAGTACTTC.

This chain uses TRBV28 with TRBJ1-2, with 7 positions matching TRBD1. Germline trimming cut 5 bases from V and 3 bases from J; bases unmatched to any gene: 3. Germline V CDR1 and CDR2: MDHEN, SYDVKM. This CDR3 has 13 amino acids. In DNA, the CDR3 is TGTGCCAGCAGTCTAGGGACAGACTATGGCTACACCTTC. It encodes CASSLGTDYGYTF.

This clone was seen only once. This chain joins TRBV5-1 and TRBJ2-5; the match to TRBD2 covers 8 bases. The trim removed 4 bases at V and 4 bases at J, leaving 12 bases unmatched. This CDR3 has 16 residues. In germline, CDR1 is SGHRS, CDR2 YFSETQ. This chain's CDR3 is CASSRGREAGAETQYF. The DNA of the CDR3 is TGCGCCAGCAGCCGGGGCAGAGAAGCGGGGGCAGAGACCCAGTACTTC. The complete variable domain, with remaining parts taken from reference TRBV5-1 and TRBJ2-5, reads KAGVTQTPRYLIKTRGQQVTLSCSPISGHRSVSWYQQTPGQGLQFLFEYFSETQRNKGNFPGRFSGRQFSNSRSEMNVSTLELGDSALYLCASSRGREAGAETQYFGPGTRLLVL.

The chain combines TRBV29-1 with TRBJ2-7; 10 positions match TRBD2. CDR1 and CDR2 from the germline V gene are SQVTM and ANQGSEA. V was pared by 4 bases and J by 4 bases, with 1 base of the junction left unmatched. This CDR3 region has 12 residues. CDR3: CSVASGGYEQYF. CDR3 nucleotides: TGCAGCGTTGCTAGCGGGGGTTACGAGCAGTACTTC.

V gene TRBV10-3 combines with J gene TRBJ2-1; tentative D call: TRBD1 (5 bases). V lost 3 bases and J 6 bases, leaving 12 bases between the germline ends. This CDR3 is built from 14 residues. Germline values: CDR1 ENHRY, CDR2 SYGVKD. The CDR3 loop is CAISDLRGINEQFF. CDR3 sequence (DNA): TGTGCCATCAGTGATCTTAGGGGAATCAATGAGCAGTTCTTC.

Only one count was recorded for this clone. The same CDR3 arises from other DNA sequences in this sample as well. The genes are TRBV5-1 and TRBJ1-2; the D is unclear. V lost 0 bases and J 3 bases, leaving 12 bases between the germline ends. Per the germline V gene, CDR1 is SGHRS and CDR2 is YFSETQ. The CDR3 length is 15 residues. CDR3 sequence: CASSLEAGFYYGYTF. CDR3 DNA sequence: TGCGCCAGCAGCTTGGAAGCGGGTTTCTACTATGGCTACACCTTC.

The chain joins TRBV7-3 to TRBJ2-1; 7 bases are a match to TRBD2. The CDR3 extends over 16 amino acids. Germline CDR1 and CDR2: SGHTA and FQGTGA. V lost 5 bases to trimming and J lost 9 bases; unmatched junction nucleotides: 16. The CDR3 reads CASSPPGTTGRGEQFF. The CDR3 DNA sequence: TGTGCCAGCAGCCCACCCGGGACTACCGGGCGGGGTGAGCAGTTCTTC. Drawing the rest from reference TRBV7-3 and TRBJ2-1, the complete variable domain is GAGVSQTPSNKVTEKGKYVELRCDPISGHTALYWYRQSLGQGPEFLIYFQGTGAADDSGLPNDRFFAVRPEGSVSTLKIQRTERGDSAVYLCASSPPGTTGRGEQFFGPGTRLTVL.

This clone showed up just a few times. This rearrangement joins TRBV7-9 to TRBJ1-1; D call uncertain. CDR3 length: 13 amino acids. Per germline, CDR1 SEHNR and CDR2 FQNEAQ (reference sequence). V was shortened by 5 bases and J by 0 bases, with 7 bases between the two germline ends. CDR3 coding DNA: TGTGCCAGCAGCGTCCAGTTGAACACTGAAGCTTTCTTT. This translates into CASSVQLNTEAFF.

The genes are TRBV6-1 and TRBJ1-3; the match to TRBD1 covers 8 bases. CDR1 and CDR2 (germline): MNHNS, SASEGT. The CDR3 is 16 residues long. J lost 2 bases, V lost 4 bases, and 7 bases had no gene match. CDR3 amino acids: CASSAEQGVPGNTIYF. The CDR3 DNA is TGTGCCAGCAGTGCCGAACAGGGGGTTCCTGGAAACACCATATATTTT.

The chain employs TRBV2 and TRBJ1-6; the D gene is possibly TRBD1 (5 bases). Trimming pared 6 bases from V and 9 bases from J, leaving 15 bases between. Germline CDR1 SNHLY, CDR2 FYNNEI. The CDR3 has 14 amino acids. The CDR3 bases are TGTGCCAGCAGGGCATGGGACTTTGGTTCACCCCTCCACTTT. Its translation: CASRAWDFGSPLHF.